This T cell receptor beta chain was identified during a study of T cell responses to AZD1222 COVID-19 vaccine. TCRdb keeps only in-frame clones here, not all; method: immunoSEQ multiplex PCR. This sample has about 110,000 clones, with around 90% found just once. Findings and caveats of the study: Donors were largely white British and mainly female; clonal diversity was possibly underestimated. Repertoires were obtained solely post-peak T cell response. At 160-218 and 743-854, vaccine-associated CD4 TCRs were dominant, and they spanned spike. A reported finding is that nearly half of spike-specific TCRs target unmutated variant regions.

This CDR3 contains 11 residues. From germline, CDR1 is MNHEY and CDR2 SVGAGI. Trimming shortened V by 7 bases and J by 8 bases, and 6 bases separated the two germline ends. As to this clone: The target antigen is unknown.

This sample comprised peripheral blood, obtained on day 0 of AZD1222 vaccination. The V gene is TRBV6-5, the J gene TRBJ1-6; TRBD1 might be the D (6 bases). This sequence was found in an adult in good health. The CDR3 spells CASNRDSPLHF. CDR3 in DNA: TGTGCCAGCAACAGGGATTCACCCCTCCACTTT.